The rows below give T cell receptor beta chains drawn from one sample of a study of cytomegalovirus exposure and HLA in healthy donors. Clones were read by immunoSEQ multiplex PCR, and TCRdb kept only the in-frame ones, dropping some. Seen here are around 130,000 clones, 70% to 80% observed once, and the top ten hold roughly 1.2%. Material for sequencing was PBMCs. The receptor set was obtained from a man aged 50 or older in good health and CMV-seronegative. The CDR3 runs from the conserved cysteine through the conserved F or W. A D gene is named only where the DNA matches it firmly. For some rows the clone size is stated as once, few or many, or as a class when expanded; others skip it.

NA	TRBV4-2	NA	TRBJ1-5	TGTGCCAGCAGCCTCCAGGGTGGCAATCAGCCCCAGCATTTT	CASSLQGGNQPQHF
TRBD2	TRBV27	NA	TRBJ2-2	TGTGCCAGCAGTTCACCCGGGACTAGCACCGGGGAGCTGTTTTTT	CASSSPGTSTGELFF
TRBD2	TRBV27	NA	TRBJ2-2	TGTGCCAGCAGTCGCCACCCGGGACTAGCCGAGAACACCGGGGAGCTGTTTTTT	CASSRHPGLAENTGELFF
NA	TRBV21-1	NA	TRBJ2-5	TGTGCCAGCAACAAGGGACTAGCGCGAGAAATGGGAGAGACCCAGTACTTC	CASNKGLAREMGETQYF
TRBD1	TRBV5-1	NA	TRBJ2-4	TGCGCCAGCAGCTCCGGGACAGGGGGTAGCAAAAACATTCAGTACTTC	CASSSGTGGSKNIQYF
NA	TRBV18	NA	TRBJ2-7	TGTGCCAGCTCACCTTATAACGGCGACTTCTACGAGCAGTACTTC	CASSPYNGDFYEQYF
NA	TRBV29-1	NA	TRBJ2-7	TGCAGCGTTCAGCAGGGAACCTACGAGCAGTACTTC	CSVQQGTYEQYF
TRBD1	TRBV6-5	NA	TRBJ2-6	TGTGCCAGCAGTTACGGACAGGGGGCAGGGGCCAACGTCCTGACTTTC	CASSYGQGAGANVLTF
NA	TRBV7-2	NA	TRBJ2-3	TGTGCCAGCAGCTTTATGACAGATACGCAGTATTTT	CASSFMTDTQYF
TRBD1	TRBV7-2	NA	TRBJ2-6	TGTGCCAGCAGCTCACAGGGGGCTGGGGCCAACGTCCTGACTTTC	CASSSQGAGANVLTF
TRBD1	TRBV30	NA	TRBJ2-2	TGTGCCTGGAGGCGGACAGGGTGGACCGGGGAGCTGTTTTTT	CAWRRTGWTGELFF
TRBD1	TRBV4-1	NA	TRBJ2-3	TGCGCCAGCAGCCAAGATTTCACAGGGGGTCTCACAGATACGCAGTATTTT	CASSQDFTGGLTDTQYF
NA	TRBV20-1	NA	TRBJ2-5	TGCAGTGCTAGAGCGGACAAGGAGTACTTC	CSARADKEYF
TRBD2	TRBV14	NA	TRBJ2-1	TGTGCCAGCAGCCAGGGACTAGGGGTAGGTGAGCAGTTCTTC	CASSQGLGVGEQFF
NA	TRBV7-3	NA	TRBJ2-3	TGTGCCAGCAGCCCCCAAGGGGGAGGGGTGCAAGATACGCAGTATTTT	CASSPQGGGVQDTQYF
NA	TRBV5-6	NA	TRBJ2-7	TGTGCCAGCAGCTTACAACGCGAGCAGTACTTC	CASSLQREQYF
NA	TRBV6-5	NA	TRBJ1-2	TGTGCCAGCAGTTTCGGAGGAGTCAACTATGGCTACACCTTC	CASSFGGVNYGYTF
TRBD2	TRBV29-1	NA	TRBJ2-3	TGCAGCGCCTCTAGCGGGATGGCAGATACGCAGTATTTT	CSASSGMADTQYF
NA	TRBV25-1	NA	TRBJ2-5	TGTGCCAGCAGTGATTGGAAAGGGGCAGAGACCCAGTACTTC	CASSDWKGAETQYF
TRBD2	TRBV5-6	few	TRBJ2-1	TGTGCCAGCAGCTCGTCGACTAGCGGGAATGGCGGTGAGCAGTTCTTC	CASSSSTSGNGGEQFF
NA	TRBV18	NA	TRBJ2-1	TGTGCCAGCTCACCTCAAGGGGGGGTCCCGTGGGATGAGCAGTTCTTC	CASSPQGGVPWDEQFF
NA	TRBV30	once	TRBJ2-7	TGTGCCTGGACTCCCCCGGGGTCCAGAGTCGAAGGACCCCAGTACTTC	CAWTPPGSRVEGPQYF
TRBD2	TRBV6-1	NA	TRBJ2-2	TGTGCCAGCAGTGAAGGACTAGCGGGAGGGTACACCGGGGAGCTGTTTTTT	CASSEGLAGGYTGELFF
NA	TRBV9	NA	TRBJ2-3	TGTGCCAGCAGCCCCAGGAGGAGCACAGATACGCAGTATTTT	CASSPRRSTDTQYF
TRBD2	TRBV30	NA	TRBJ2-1	TGTGCCTGGAGTGTAATCCGGGTAGCGGGTGAGCAGTTCTTC	CAWSVIRVAGEQFF
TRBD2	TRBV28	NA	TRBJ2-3	TGTGCCAGCAGTAGCTTACTAGCGGGAGATGTTGATACGCAGTATTTT	CASSSLLAGDVDTQYF
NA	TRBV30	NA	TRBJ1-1	TGTGCCTGGAGTCCAGGCCGGGCCCGAGGGGGTGAAGCTTTCTTT	CAWSPGRARGGEAFF
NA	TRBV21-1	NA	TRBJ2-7	TGTGCCAGCAGCAAAGGCGACAGCTACGAGCAGTACTTC	CASSKGDSYEQYF
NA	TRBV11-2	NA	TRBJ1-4	TGTGCCAGCAGCTTAGGCGCTCTTACTTCAACTAATGAAAAACTGTTTTTT	CASSLGALTSTNEKLFF
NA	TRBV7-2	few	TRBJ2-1	TGTGCCAGCAGCCCCCGCCCATCAGGGGAGCAGTTCTTC	CASSPRPSGEQFF
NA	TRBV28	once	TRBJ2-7	TGTGCCAGCAGTCCCCTCAGCGGCGCCTACGAGCAGTACTTC	CASSPLSGAYEQYF
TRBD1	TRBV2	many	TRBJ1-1	TGTGCCAGCAGGACGGACAGGGTGACCACTGAAGCTTTCTTT	CASRTDRVTTEAFF
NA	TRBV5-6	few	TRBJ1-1	TGTGCCAGCAGCTTGGCCCCTGGGGCAGCCGAAGCTTTCTTT	CASSLAPGAAEAFF
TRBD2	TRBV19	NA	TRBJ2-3	TGTGCCAGTAGTCCACACGGGACTAGCGGCACAGATACGCAGTATTTT	CASSPHGTSGTDTQYF
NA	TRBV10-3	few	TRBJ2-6	TGTGCCGTATCTCGGGGCTCTGGGGCCAACGTCCTGACTTTC	CAVSRGSGANVLTF
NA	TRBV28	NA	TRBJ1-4	TGTGCCAGCAACGAAGCGGCTAATGAAAAACTGTTTTTT	CASNEAANEKLFF
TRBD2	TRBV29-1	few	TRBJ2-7	TGCAGCGTTGAAGAATTAGCGGGAGGGTCCTACGAGCAGTACTTC	CSVEELAGGSYEQYF
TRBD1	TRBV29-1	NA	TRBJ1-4	TGCAGCGTTGAAGATCTTAGGGGGCGGGGTGAAAAACTGTTTTTT	CSVEDLRGRGEKLFF
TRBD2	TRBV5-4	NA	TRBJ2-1	TGTGCCAGCAGCTCTTGGGGCGGGGGGTTAGGGGATGAGCAGTTCTTC	CASSSWGGGLGDEQFF
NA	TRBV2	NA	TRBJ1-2	TGTGCCAGCAGCAACGGGGGACCGGGCTATGGCTACACCTTC	CASSNGGPGYGYTF
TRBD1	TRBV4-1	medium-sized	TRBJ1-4	TGCGCCAGCAGCCACACAGGGGGCACTAATGAAAAACTGTTTTTT	CASSHTGGTNEKLFF
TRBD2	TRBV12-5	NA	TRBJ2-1	TGTGCTAGTGGTTTGGCCACTAGCGGGAGCGGCGAGCAGTTCTTC	CASGLATSGSGEQFF
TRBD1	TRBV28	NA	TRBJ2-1	TGTGCCAGCAGTAGACCAGGGACAGGGAACAATGAGCAGTTCTTC	CASSRPGTGNNEQFF
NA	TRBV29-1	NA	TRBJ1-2	TGCAGCGTTGAAGCCAGGGGTCATGGCTACACCTTC	CSVEARGHGYTF
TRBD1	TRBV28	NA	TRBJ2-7	TGTGCCAGCAGTCGTGCAGGGGGCAATTACGAGCAGTACTTC	CASSRAGGNYEQYF
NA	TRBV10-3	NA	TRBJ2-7	TGTGCCATCAGTGCGACTAGAAGAGAGCAGTACTTC	CAISATRREQYF
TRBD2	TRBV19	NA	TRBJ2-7	TGTGCCAGTAGTCCAAGGACTAGCGGGAGTTACGAGCAGTACTTC	CASSPRTSGSYEQYF
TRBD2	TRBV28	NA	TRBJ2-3	TGTGCCAGCAGTTTCCTAGGAAGCGGGAGGGCAGATACGCAGTATTTT	CASSFLGSGRADTQYF
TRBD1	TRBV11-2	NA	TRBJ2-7	TGTGCCAGCAGCCCAGGGGGCCCGACCTACGAGCAGTACTTC	CASSPGGPTYEQYF
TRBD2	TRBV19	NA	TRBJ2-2	TGTGCCAGTAGTTTACCACGGACTAGCGGGGCCGGGGAGCTGTTTTTT	CASSLPRTSGAGELFF
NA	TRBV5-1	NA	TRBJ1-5	TGCGCCAGCAGCGACGGACAGACGAATCAGCCCCAGCATTTT	CASSDGQTNQPQHF
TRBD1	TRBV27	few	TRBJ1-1	TGTGCCAGCACCCAGGGGGTTGAAGCTTTCTTT	CASTQGVEAFF
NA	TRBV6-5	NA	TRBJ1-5	TGTGCCAGCGGCAGGGAGGAGCATCAGCCCCAGCATTTT	CASGREEHQPQHF